This T cell receptor (beta chain) stems from a study of Graves' ophthalmopathy and Graves' hyperthyroidism. Overall study results and limits: Most clonotypes expanded in thyroid above 0.001 frequency were present in blood too.

Trimming left V 6 bases short and J 5 bases short, with 14 bases between. The CDR3 loop spans 15 amino acids. Donors with ophthalmopathy: moderate-to-severe activity, CAS ≥3, NOSPECS ≥4, duration under 3 months. This clonotype was seen at least ten times. No antigen is known for it. RNA transcripts provided the template for amplifying TCR beta CDR3 regions. The first-round RT-PCR employed HTBI primers together with the Qiagen OneStep RT-PCR kit. A multiplex PCR was then performed as the second round. TCRdb processed the multiplex PCR reads anew with MiXCR; each CDR3 protein has one entry. Of about 480,000 distinct CDR3 sequences listed, approximately 15% are singletons.

This receptor was identified in a woman aged 25-40 years with Graves' ophthalmopathy. The chain employs TRBV12-3 or TRBV12-4 and TRBJ1-6, with D possibly being TRBD1 (5 bases). The sample consisted of blood. The CDR3 nucleotides are TGTGCCAGCAGGACAACCGGGACGAATAATTCACCCCTCCACTTT. Amino acids: CASRTTGTNNSPLHF.